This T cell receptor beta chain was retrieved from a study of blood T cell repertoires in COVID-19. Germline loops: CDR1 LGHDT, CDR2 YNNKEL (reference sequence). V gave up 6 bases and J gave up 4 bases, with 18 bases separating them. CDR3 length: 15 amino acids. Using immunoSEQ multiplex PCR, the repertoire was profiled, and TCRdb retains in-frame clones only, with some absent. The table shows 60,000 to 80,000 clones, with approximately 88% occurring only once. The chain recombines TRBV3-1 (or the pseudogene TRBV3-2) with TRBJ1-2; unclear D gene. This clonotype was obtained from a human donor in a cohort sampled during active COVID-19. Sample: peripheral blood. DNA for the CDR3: TGTGCCAGCAGTCCCGAGGCAGCCCTTTCCTATGGCTACACCTTC. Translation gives CASSPEAALSYGYTF.